Following are 21 T cell receptor beta chains from one sample sequenced in a study of cytomegalovirus exposure and HLA in healthy donors (dated by TCRdb to about 2017). Receptor amplification or capture employed the immunoSEQ multiplex PCR assay. For the multiplex PCR, a mixture combining 60 forward primers for TCR Vbeta segments and 13 reverse primers for TCR Jbeta segments was used. TCRdb holds this immuneACCESS table with in-frame rearrangements only. Some clones are missing; in checked studies, unresolved V genes explain under half, and the rest has no known cause. For this sample there are approximately 150,000 clones; roughly two thirds appear just once. The ten largest account for 4% to 5.5% of the sample. The sequenced sample consisted of PBMCs. The receptors here all came from a woman between 18 and 29 years old in good health and CMV-seropositive.

For this clone: Mismatch with germline at one junction end may stem from a read error. The chain uses TRBV7-7 and TRBJ2-2; no firm D call. CDR3 length: 14 amino acids. Germline V gene data show CDR1 as SSHAT and CDR2 as FNYEAQ (reference sequence). CDR3 coding DNA: TGTGCTAGCAGCTTAAGCCAAAACACCGGGGAGCTGTTTTTT. Protein: CASSLSQNTGELFF.

The genes are TRBV30 and TRBJ2-2; D gene unclear. This CDR3 is 10 amino acids long. Germline V CDR1 and CDR2: GTSNPN, SVGIG (reference sequence). The V end was cut by 3 bases, the J end by 6 bases, with 2 bases between. CDR3 coding DNA: TGTGCCTGGAGCGCCGGGGAGCTGTTTTTT. Protein: CAWSAGELFF.

This rearrangement joins TRBV7-9 to TRBJ2-1, with D possibly TRBD1 on 5 matching bases. CDR1 is SEHNR and CDR2 is FQNEAQ in the germline V gene (reference sequence). Trimming shortened V by 9 bases and J by 4 bases, and 16 bases separated the two germline ends. The CDR3 extends over 14 amino acids. CDR3 sequence: CASSVDSLYNEQFF. As DNA, the CDR3 is TGTGCCAGTTCCGTCGACAGTCTATACAATGAGCAGTTCTTC. Full variable domain (rest looked up from reference TRBV7-9 and TRBJ2-1): DTGVSQNPRHKITKRGQNVTFRCDPISEHNRLYWYRQTLGQGPEFLTYFQNEAQLEKSRLLSDRFSAERPKGSFSTLEIQRTEQGDSAMYLCASSVDSLYNEQFFGPGTRLTVL.

This clone was detected a few times. The chain couples TRBV2 to TRBJ2-3, with TRBD1 as a possible D gene (5 bases). Germline assignment: CDR1 SNHLY and CDR2 FYNNEI. The CDR3 has 13 residues. V was clipped by 4 bases and J by 7 bases, with 12 bases between them. The CDR3 bases are TGTGCCAGCAGTGTATGGGCAGGGAATACGCAGTATTTT. It yields the protein CASSVWAGNTQYF.

The chain carries TRBV4-3 and TRBJ2-3, with TRBD1 matching 7 bases. Germline CDR1 and CDR2: LGHNA and YSLEER. The CDR3 contains 15 residues. The J segment lost 2 bases and the V segment lost 3 bases, leaving 5 bases of the junction unmatched. The CDR3 DNA reads TGCGCCAGCAGCCATCCGGGACAGTACACAGATACGCAGTATTTT. This sequence encodes CASSHPGQYTDTQYF.

This clone was detected only a few times. The chain links TRBV6-6 to TRBJ1-2; perhaps TRBD1 as D (5 bases). The V end lost 6 bases, the J end lost 4 bases, and 15 bases lay between the germline ends. This CDR3 spans 14 amino acids. Germline CDR1 reads MNHNY; CDR2 reads SVGAGI (reference sequence). CDR3 in DNA: TGTGCCAGCAGCGACTTCCAGGGCGGCTATGGCTACACCTTC. Residues: CASSDFQGGYGYTF.

This sequence joins TRBV4-1 and TRBJ2-7, with D possibly being TRBD2 (6 bases). The CDR3 has 13 residues. CDR1 is MGHRA and CDR2 is YSYEKL in the germline V gene. V lost 0 bases and J 6 bases, leaving 9 bases between the germline ends. The CDR3 DNA is TGCGCCAGCAGCCAAGATGCGGGGCTCGAGCAGTACTTC. This sequence encodes CASSQDAGLEQYF.

The chain carries TRBV7-9 and TRBJ2-4, with 11 nucleotides matching TRBD2. CDR1 and CDR2 (germline): SEHNR, FQNEAQ (reference sequence). V lost 5 bases and J lost 6; bases outside the gene matches: 12. The CDR3 is 17 amino acids. CDR3 coding DNA: TGTGCCAGCAGCCCTCGAGGGCTAGCGGGGGGTGGAAACATTCAGTACTTC. As protein: CASSPRGLAGGGNIQYF.

V gene TRBV14 combines with J gene TRBJ1-5; D remains ambiguous. The V end was cut by 3 bases, the J end by 4 bases, with 7 bases between. The V gene's germline CDR1 is SGHDN and CDR2 FVKESK. The CDR3 loop spans 13 amino acids. The CDR3 nucleotides read TGTGCCAGCAGCCAGACTGGGAATCAGCCCCAGCATTTT. Its translation: CASSQTGNQPQHF.

The chain uses TRBV27 and TRBJ1-5; TRBD1 is a possible D gene (6 bases). V shed 2 bases and J shed 1 base, with 12 bases lying between them. The CDR3 covers 16 residues. CDR1 and CDR2 from the germline V gene are MNHEY and SMNVEV (reference sequence). The CDR3 DNA reads TGTGCCAGCAGTTTACGGCAGGGGATGAGCAATCAGCCCCAGCATTTT. This encodes CASSLRQGMSNQPQHF.

The sample holds a few counts of this clone. The V call is TRBV5-1, the J call TRBJ2-1, with TRBD2 matching over 9 bases. The CDR3 spans 16 residues. With 4 bases clipped from V and 1 base from J, the junction kept 6 bases outside the gene matches. From germline, CDR1 is SGHRS and CDR2 YFSETQ. The CDR3 DNA reads TGCGCCAGCAGCCCCGGGAGCGGGGGGTCCTACAATGAGCAGTTCTTC. As protein: CASSPGSGGSYNEQFF.

This clone has only a few counts. The chain links TRBV12-1 to TRBJ2-2; the tabulated D call, TRBD2, remains unverified against the DNA. TRBV12-1 is assigned pseudogene status. The CDR3 sequence is 16 residues long. CDR3 sequence: CASSQNGGLSTGELFF. The CDR3 nucleotides read TGTGCCAGCAGTCAGAACGGAGGGTTGTCCACCGGGGAGCTGTTTTTT.

V and J are TRBV6-1 and TRBJ2-3, with 8 bases identical to TRBD1. The junction had 3 bases not matched to a gene; V was cut back by 0 bases and J by 1 base. The CDR3 runs to 16 residues. Per germline, CDR1 MNHNS and CDR2 SASEGT. DNA for the CDR3: TGTGCCAGCAGTGAAGCTGCAGGGGGCCGCACAGATACGCAGTATTTT. Amino acid sequence: CASSEAAGGRTDTQYF.

V usage is TRBV2 and J usage is TRBJ1-1, with 10 bases lining up with TRBD1. The junction had 5 bases not matched to a gene; V was cut back by 1 base and J by 0 bases. Germline values: CDR1 SNHLY, CDR2 FYNNEI. The CDR3 is 17 amino acids. The CDR3 reads CASSEGRQGAMNTEAFF. DNA for the CDR3: TGTGCCAGCAGTGAAGGGAGACAGGGGGCCATGAACACTGAAGCTTTCTTT.

This clone was detected once. This chain uses TRBV5-1 with TRBJ2-5, with TRBD2 matching over 12 bases. V gave up 4 bases and J gave up 5 bases; unmatched junction bases: 3. Germline CDR1 SGHRS, CDR2 YFSETQ. The CDR3 length is 14 residues. CDR3 sequence reads: CASSAGTSGETQYF. In nucleotides, the CDR3 is TGCGCCAGCAGCGCCGGGACTAGCGGGGAGACCCAGTACTTC.

This clone was seen a single time. The chain recombines TRBV6-5 with TRBJ1-6, with a tentative D call TRBD1 (5 bases). The V gene's germline CDR1 is MNHEY and CDR2 SVGAGI. This CDR3 is 15 amino acids long. The V and J ends lost 3 bases and 8 bases respectively, with 14 bases between them. CDR3 in DNA: TGTGCCAGCAGTTATAACGACAGTCCTGATTCACCCCTCCACTTT. It translates to CASSYNDSPDSPLHF.

This clone occurred once. V and J are TRBV5-1 and TRBJ1-1; 9 bases are a match to TRBD1. The CDR3 runs 15 residues. J was trimmed by 6 bases and V by 5 bases; bases with no gene match: 11. Germline assignment: CDR1 SGHRS and CDR2 YFSETQ. Here the CDR3 DNA reads TGCGCCAGCAGTGCCCCGGGACAGGGAGTCCCTGAAGCTTTCTTT. This sequence encodes CASSAPGQGVPEAFF.

The chain uses TRBV5-1 and TRBJ2-6; 7 nucleotides align to TRBD1. CDR3 size: 18 residues. J was trimmed by 0 bases and V by 5 bases; bases with no gene match: 11. Germline values: CDR1 SGHRS, CDR2 YFSETQ. CDR3 residues: CASRRTGSVSSGANVLTF. The CDR3 DNA reads TGCGCCAGCAGAAGGACAGGTTCGGTTTCCTCTGGGGCCAACGTCCTGACTTTC.

V usage is TRBV5-1 and J usage is TRBJ2-7; weak D call: TRBD2 (6 bases). The V and J ends lost 3 bases and 4 bases respectively, with 23 bases between them. CDR3 length: 17 amino acids. CDR1 is SGHRS, CDR2 YFSETQ, per germline. The CDR3: CASSSRGSPVYLYEQYF. CDR3 nucleotides: TGCGCCAGCAGCTCGCGGGGCAGCCCCGTCTACCTGTACGAGCAGTACTTC.

The chain combines TRBV7-3 with TRBJ2-7; TRBD2 matches at 7 bases. The trim removed 4 bases at V and 4 bases at J, leaving 7 bases unmatched. Germline assignment: CDR1 SGHTA and CDR2 FQGTGA. This CDR3 has 14 amino acids. The CDR3 sequence is CASSSGGGSYEQYF. DNA of the CDR3: TGTGCCAGCAGCTCGGGCGGGGGTAGTTACGAGCAGTACTTC.

This chain uses TRBV27 with TRBJ2-2; D is perhaps TRBD1 (6 bases). The CDR3 is 14 amino acids. Trimming took off 4 bases at V and 4 bases at J, with 10 bases between the two ends. Germline V gene sequence: CDR1 MNHEY, CDR2 SMNVEV (reference sequence). For the CDR3, the DNA is TGTGCCAGCAGTTACACGGACAGCACCGGGGAGCTGTTTTTT. This encodes CASSYTDSTGELFF.